This T cell receptor (beta chain) came from a study of CD4 and CD8 cells across lung adenocarcinoma regions (dated by TCRdb to between 2018 and 2020). About the investigation overall: The study examined intratumor heterogeneity of the T cell receptor repertoire by comparing tumor centers with tumor margins.

The library was obtained by PCR. Sequenced using a HiSeq X Ten. Starting from the raw public reads, TCRdb applied fastp trimming at Q25, assembled clones with MiXCR and retained in-frame beta chains. A single entry per CDR3 protein holds the most common genes and DNA from its merged rows. In all, the sample holds under 9,500 distinct CDR3 sequences, and roughly 52% of those were seen once. The ten largest clones take up less than 60% of the sample. There are 14 amino acids in the CDR3, from cysteine to phenylalanine inclusive. The retained sequence is limited to the CDR3, 42 bases, with the frame set at the first base. Cut back by 1 base and 1 base, the V and J ends lie 7 bases apart. CDR1 and CDR2, looked up from the germline V gene (reference sequence), are LGHDT and YNNKEL. Worth noting for this clonotype: The antigen it recognizes is unknown. Base qualities are not provided; no much larger clone lies one nucleotide away.

Patients with localized lung adenocarcinoma, a subtype of non-small cell lung cancer, were used as donors. Samples were obtained from the margins of localized lung adenocarcinomas. For TCR repertoire analysis, CD8+ T cells from tumor tissue were profiled separately from CD4+ T cells. This sequence originates from a female donor with lung adenocarcinoma. The CD4 and CD8 labels of this study may be unreliable. Rearrangement joined TRBV3-1 to TRBJ1-1; 6 matching bases give a weak D call of TRBD1. Sequenced material: CD8+ T cells from the margin of a lung tumor. The cell subset or site label, read with the paper, signifies: tumor margin region. The CDR3 here reads CASSQGTENTEAFF. Here is the DNA: TGTGCCAGCAGCCAAGGGACAGAGAACACTGAAGCTTTCTTT.